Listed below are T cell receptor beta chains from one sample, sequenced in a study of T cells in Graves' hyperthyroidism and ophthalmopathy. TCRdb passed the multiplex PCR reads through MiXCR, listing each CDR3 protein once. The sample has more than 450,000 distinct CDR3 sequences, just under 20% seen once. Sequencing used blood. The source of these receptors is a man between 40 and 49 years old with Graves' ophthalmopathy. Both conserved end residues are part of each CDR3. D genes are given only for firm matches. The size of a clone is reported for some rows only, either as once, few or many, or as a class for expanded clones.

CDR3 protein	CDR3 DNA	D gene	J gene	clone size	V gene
CASSQGGIETQYF	TGTGCCAGCAGCCAGGGGGGGATAGAGACCCAGTACTTC	TRBD2	TRBJ2-5	many	TRBV3-1
CASSLTGGDYNSPLHF	TGTGCCAGCAGCTTAACAGGGGGCGACTATAATTCACCCCTCCACTTT	TRBD1	TRBJ1-6	few	TRBV5-4
CASSQDQPLPNTDTQYF	TGTGCCAGCAGCCAAGATCAACCTCTACCAAACACAGATACGCAGTATTTT	.	TRBJ2-3	many	TRBV3-1
CASSLSVVAGGVSYNEQFF	TGTGCCAGCAGCTTAAGTGTGGTAGCGGGAGGGGTCTCCTACAATGAGCAGTTCTTC	TRBD2	TRBJ2-1	.	TRBV11-2
CASSIDSGTSANTGELFF	TGTGCCAGTAGTATCGATTCCGGGACTAGCGCGAACACCGGGGAGCTGTTTTTT	TRBD2	TRBJ2-2	few	TRBV19
CASSYSAGSNYGYTF	TGTGCCAGCAGTTACTCGGCAGGGTCAAACTATGGCTACACCTTC	.	TRBJ1-2	many	TRBV6-5
CASSDQVYEQYF	TGTGCCAGCAGCGACCAGGTCTACGAGCAGTACTTC	.	TRBJ2-7	few	TRBV16
CASSLSRDAYGYTF	TGTGCCAGCAGCTTGTCGAGGGATGCCTATGGCTACACCTTC	.	TRBJ1-2	.	TRBV7-9
CASSLSPVEGEQYF	TGTGCCAGCAGCTTAAGCCCGGTGGAGGGCGAGCAGTACTTC	.	TRBJ2-7	few	TRBV13
CASSQVGESAFF	TGTGCCAGCAGCCAAGTGGGCGAGAGCGCTTTCTTT	.	TRBJ1-1	.	TRBV14
CASSPDGDQPQHF	TGTGCCAGCTCACCGGACGGAGATCAGCCCCAGCATTTT	.	TRBJ1-5	few	TRBV18
CASSVQGARDTEAFF	TGCGCCAGCAGCGTACAGGGGGCGCGGGACACTGAAGCTTTCTTT	TRBD1	TRBJ1-1	.	TRBV5-1
CAWSTTAQETQYF	TGTGCCTGGAGTACCACAGCACAAGAGACCCAGTACTTC	.	TRBJ2-5	few	TRBV30
CASSGQGALENEQYF	TGTGCCAGCAGTGGACAGGGGGCTCTCGAGAACGAGCAGTACTTC	TRBD1	TRBJ2-7	.	TRBV12-3/TRBV12-4
CASSPGQAYTF	TGTGCCAGTAGTCCCGGACAGGCCTACACCTTC	TRBD1	TRBJ1-2	few	TRBV19
CASSWDLNSPLHF	TGTGCCAGTAGCTGGGACCTCAATTCACCCCTCCACTTT	.	TRBJ1-6	few	TRBV19
CASSTLDRGLAGVRNTGELFF	TGTGCCAGCAGCACCCTGGATCGGGGACTAGCGGGAGTGCGAAACACCGGGGAGCTGTTTTTT	TRBD2	TRBJ2-2	many	TRBV6-2/TRBV6-3
CASRPFGTSVYNEQFF	TGTGCCAGCAGGCCCTTTGGGACTAGCGTATACAATGAGCAGTTCTTC	TRBD2	TRBJ2-1	few	TRBV6-1
CASSQDSFVAFQFF	TGTGCCAGCAGCCAAGATTCGTTCGTGGCTTTTCAGTTCTTC	.	TRBJ2-1	.	TRBV3-1
CASSATGTGGYNEQFF	TGTGCCAGCAGCGCAACCGGGACAGGCGGGTACAATGAGCAGTTCTTC	TRBD1	TRBJ2-1	many	TRBV7-2
CAWSVAGAVNYGYTF	TGTGCCTGGAGTGTAGCGGGTGCGGTAAACTATGGCTACACCTTC	.	TRBJ1-2	many	TRBV30
CASSSHPLAYNTGELFF	TGTGCCAGCAGCTCTCACCCTCTAGCGTACAACACCGGGGAGCTGTTTTTT	.	TRBJ2-2	few	TRBV7-3
CASSIGQSLREAGNTIYF	TGCGCCAGCAGCATCGGACAGTCCCTGAGGGAGGCGGGAAACACCATATATTTT	.	TRBJ1-3	.	TRBV5-1
CASSPGLARMSTDTQYF	TGTGCCAGCAGCCCCGGACTAGCGCGAATGAGCACAGATACGCAGTATTTT	TRBD2	TRBJ2-3	.	TRBV9
CASRVAGRGGRTGELFF	TGTGCCAGCAGAGTCGCTGGGCGGGGGGGCCGGACCGGGGAGCTGTTTTTT	TRBD2	TRBJ2-2	.	TRBV6-1
CASRWSGGGQPQHF	TGTGCCAGCAGGTGGTCCGGGGGCGGGCAGCCCCAGCATTTT	.	TRBJ1-5	few	TRBV2
CASSPDGFRGYTF	TGTGCCAGCAGCCCCGACGGGTTTCGTGGCTACACCTTC	.	TRBJ1-2	many	TRBV11-2
CSVEERDRAGANVLTF	TGCAGCGTTGAAGAAAGGGACAGGGCTGGGGCCAACGTCCTGACTTTC	TRBD1	TRBJ2-6	.	TRBV29-1
CASSFRAGYTF	TGTGCCAGCAGCTTCAGAGCCGGCTACACCTTC	.	TRBJ1-2	many	TRBV11-2
CASSLETGLGDTQYF	TGTGCTAGCAGCTTGGAGACAGGGTTGGGAGATACGCAGTATTTT	TRBD1	TRBJ2-3	.	TRBV7-7